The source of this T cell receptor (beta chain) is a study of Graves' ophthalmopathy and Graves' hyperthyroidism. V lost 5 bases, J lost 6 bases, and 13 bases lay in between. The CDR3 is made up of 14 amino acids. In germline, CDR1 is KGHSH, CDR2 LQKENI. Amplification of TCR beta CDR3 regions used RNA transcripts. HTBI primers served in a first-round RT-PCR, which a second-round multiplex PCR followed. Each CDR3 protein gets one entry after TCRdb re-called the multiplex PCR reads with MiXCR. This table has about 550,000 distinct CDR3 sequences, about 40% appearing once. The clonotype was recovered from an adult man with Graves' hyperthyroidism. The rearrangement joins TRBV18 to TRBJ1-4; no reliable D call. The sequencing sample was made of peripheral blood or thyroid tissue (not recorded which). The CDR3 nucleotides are TGTGCCAGCTCAAAAGGACGATGGGATGAAAAACTGTTTTTT. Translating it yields CASSKGRWDEKLFF.